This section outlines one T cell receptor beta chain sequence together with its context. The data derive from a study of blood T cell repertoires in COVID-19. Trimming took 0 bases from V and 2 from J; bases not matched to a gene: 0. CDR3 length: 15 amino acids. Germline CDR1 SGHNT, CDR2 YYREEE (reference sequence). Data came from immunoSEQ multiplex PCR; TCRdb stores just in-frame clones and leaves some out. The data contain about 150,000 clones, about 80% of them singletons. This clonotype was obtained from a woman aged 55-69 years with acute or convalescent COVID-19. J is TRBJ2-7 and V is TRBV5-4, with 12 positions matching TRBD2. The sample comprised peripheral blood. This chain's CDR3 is CASSLGTSGAYEQYF. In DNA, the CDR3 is TGTGCCAGCAGCTTGGGGACTAGCGGGGCCTACGAGCAGTACTTC.